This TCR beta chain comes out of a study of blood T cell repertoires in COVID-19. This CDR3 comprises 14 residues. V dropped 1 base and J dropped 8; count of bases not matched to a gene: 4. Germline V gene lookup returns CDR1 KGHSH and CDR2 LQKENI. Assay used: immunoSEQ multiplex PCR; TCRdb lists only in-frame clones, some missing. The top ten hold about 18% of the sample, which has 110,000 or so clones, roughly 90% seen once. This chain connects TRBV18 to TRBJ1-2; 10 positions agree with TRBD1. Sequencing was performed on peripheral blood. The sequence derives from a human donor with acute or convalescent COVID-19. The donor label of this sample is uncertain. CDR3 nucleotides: TGTGCCAGCTCACCACGAGACAGGGGGCGAGGCTACACCTTC. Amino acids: CASSPRDRGRGYTF.